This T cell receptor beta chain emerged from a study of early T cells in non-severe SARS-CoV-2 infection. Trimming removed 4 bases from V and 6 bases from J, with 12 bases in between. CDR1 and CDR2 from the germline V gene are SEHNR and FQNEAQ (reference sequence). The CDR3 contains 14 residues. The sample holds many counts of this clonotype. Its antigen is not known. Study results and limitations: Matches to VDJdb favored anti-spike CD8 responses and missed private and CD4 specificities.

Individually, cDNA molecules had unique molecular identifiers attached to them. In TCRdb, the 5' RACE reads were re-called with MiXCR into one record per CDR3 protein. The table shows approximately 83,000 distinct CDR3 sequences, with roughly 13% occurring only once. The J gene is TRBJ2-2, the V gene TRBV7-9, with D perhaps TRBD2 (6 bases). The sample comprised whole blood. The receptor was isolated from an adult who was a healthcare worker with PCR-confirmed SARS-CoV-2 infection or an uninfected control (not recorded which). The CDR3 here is CASSSHTGAGELFF. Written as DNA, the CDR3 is TGTGCCAGCAGCTCCCACACGGGGGCCGGGGAGCTGTTTTTT.